Shown below are 5 T cell receptor beta chains from a single sample sequenced in a study of T-cell reconstitution after alpha-beta-depleted transplantation in children. TCRbeta library construction was performed incorporating unique molecular identifiers. TCRdb reanalysed the PCR reads using MiXCR and keeps one entry per CDR3 protein. The sample has 250,000 to 400,000 distinct CDR3 sequences, approximately 23% seen once. The material was PBMCs, mostly from graft donor cells, obtained 180 days after TCRalphabeta/CD19-depleted stem cell transplant. Receptors were obtained from a male patient aged 10 to 17 who had a stem cell transplant for acute lymphoblastic leukemia, so the T cells may come from the graft donor.

The sample holds a few counts of this clonotype. The chain is built from TRBV2 and TRBJ2-3; D might be TRBD2 (5 bases). The ends were cut back, 11 bases at V and 6 bases at J, with 18 bases in the middle. The CDR3 is 13 residues long. Germline CDR1 is SNHLY and CDR2 is FYNNEI. The CDR3 coding sequence is TGTGCCGGTTTTTTGGTGCCGGGGGATACGCAGTATTTT. Its protein is CAGFLVPGDTQYF. The whole variable domain, filled in from reference TRBV2 and TRBJ2-3, reads EPEVTQTPSHQVTQMGQEVILRCVPISNHLYFYWYRQILGQKVEFLVSFYNNEISEKSEIFDDQFSVERPDGSNFTLKIRSTKLEDSAMYFCAGFLVPGDTQYFGPGTRLTVL.

This clonotype was seen more than once but under ten times. The V and J genes are TRBV20-1 and TRBJ2-4; D may be TRBD2 (5 bases). V was shortened by 1 base and J by 2 bases, with 12 bases between the two germline ends. This CDR3 region has 15 residues. Per the germline V gene, CDR1 is DFQATT and CDR2 is SNEGSKA (reference sequence). As DNA, the CDR3 is TGCAGTGCTAGAGGCGAACTAGAGACCAAAAACATTCAGTACTTC. The encoded protein is CSARGELETKNIQYF.

The rearrangement links TRBV5-1 to TRBJ1-2; TRBD1 matches at 10 bases. Germline V gene sequence: CDR1 SGHRS, CDR2 YFSETQ. CDR3 length: 15 amino acids. Germline trimming cut 2 bases from V and 4 bases from J; bases unmatched to any gene: 5. The CDR3 DNA sequence: TGCGCCAGCAGCTTCTGGGACAGGGGAGGCTATGGCTACACCTTC. Encoded protein: CASSFWDRGGYGYTF.

The chain employs TRBV7-6 and TRBJ2-1, with TRBD1 matching over 8 bases. Germline assignment: CDR1 SGHVS and CDR2 FNYEAQ. The CDR3 loop spans 15 amino acids. J gave up 7 bases and V 1 base, and 6 bases lay outside the gene matches. CDR3 nucleotide sequence: TGTGCCAGCAGCTTAGGGTGGACAGGGTCGAATGAGCAGTTCTTC. It specifies CASSLGWTGSNEQFF.

In DNA, the CDR3 is TGCGCCAGCAGCCAAGACAGGGTTTGGAATGAGCAGTTCTTC. Protein sequence: CASSQDRVWNEQFF. This chain uses TRBV4-1 with TRBJ2-1; weak D call: TRBD1 (5 bases). Germline V gene data show CDR1 as MGHRA and CDR2 as YSYEKL. The CDR3 extends over 14 amino acids. V lost 0 bases and J lost 7, with 10 bases in between.